Below are 20 T cell receptor beta chains sequenced from a single sample in a study of tumor-infiltrating lymphocytes in primary liver carcinoma. Both RNA and DNA were isolated together from roughly 20-30 mg of bulk tissue that had not been sorted. TCR beta cDNA was made from 400 to 500 ng total RNA with a constant-region primer. Three nested multiplex PCR rounds, a slightly modified ARM-PCR method, built the TCR beta libraries. The first two PCR rounds used TRBV1-TRBV30 primers with a Cbeta primer, nine to ten cycles each. Each CDR3 protein is one row after TCRdb ran MiXCR on the multiplex PCR reads. This table holds roughly 20,000 distinct CDR3 sequences, 60% to 80% found once. The sequenced sample consisted of liver tumor tissue from sampling region 1. The subset is: tumor region T1, superior pole. These receptors were collected from a woman under 40 with primary liver carcinoma and hepatitis B virus infection.

This sequence joins TRBV4-2 and TRBJ2-7, with TRBD1 matching over 10 bases. The CDR3 has 18 residues. V was pared by 10 bases and J by 6 bases, with 24 bases of the junction left unmatched. CDR1 and CDR2 (germline): LGHNA, YNFKEQ. DNA for the CDR3: TGTGCCAACAGTCAGGAACACCCAGGACAGGGGGGACCGCGCGAGCAGTACTTC. Translated: CANSQEHPGQGGPREQYF.

Of note for this clonotype: Mismatch with germline at one junction end may stem from a read error. The V call is TRBV5-6, the J call TRBJ2-1, with 11 bases that match TRBD2. There are 17 residues in the CDR3. Germline assignment: CDR1 SGHDT and CDR2 YYEEEE. CDR3: CAISLDVGTSGHNEQSF. The CDR3 DNA reads as TGTGCCATCAGCTTGGATGTCGGGACTAGCGGCCACAATGAGCAGTCCTTC. Full variable domain (remainder filled in from reference TRBV5-6 and TRBJ2-1): DAGVTQSPTHLIKTRGQQVTLRCSPKSGHDTVSWYQQALGQGPQFIFQYYEEEERQRGNFPDRFSGHQFPNYSSELNVNALLLGDSALYLCAISLDVGTSGHNEQSFGPGTRLTVL.

To note about this clonotype: One end of the junction varies from germline; a read error may be responsible. This chain joins TRBV5-5 and TRBJ2-3; D is possibly TRBD1 (6 bases). Germline CDR1 SGHKS, CDR2 YYEKEE (reference sequence). CDR3 length: 16 amino acids. DNA of the CDR3: TGTGCAAGCAGCGTAGACACGGTTGGGTGGACAGATACGCACTATTTT. Translation: CASSVDTVGWTDTHYF.

A word on this clonotype: It may be a read error: a sequence one base away is much more abundant. The rearrangement joins TRBV12-3 or TRBV12-4 to TRBJ2-1; possibly TRBD2 for D (5 bases). The length of the CDR3 is 12 residues. CDR3 loop: CASRDSNNGQFF. The CDR3 bases are TGTGCCAGCAGGGACTCAAACAATGGGCAGTTCTTC.

This sequence joins TRBV11-2 and TRBJ2-7; D may be TRBD1 (7 bases). This CDR3 has 17 residues. Germline assignment: CDR1 SGHAT and CDR2 FQNNGV. V shed 6 bases and J shed 6 bases, with 27 bases lying between them. CDR3 DNA sequence: TGTGCCAGCAGTCCCAGGGGGTGGTTGGGGGGCACCTTCGAGCAGTACTTC. Translated: CASSPRGWLGGTFEQYF.

Worth noting for this clonotype: The junction departs from the called germline gene at one end, perhaps through a read error. This chain links TRBV11-1 with TRBJ2-5; possibly TRBD1 for D (5 bases). This CDR3 is built from 14 residues. Germline-derived CDR1 and CDR2 are SGHAT and FQDESV (reference sequence). The DNA for the CDR3 is TGTGCTAGCAGCTTAGCAGGGCGCATAGAGACCCGGTACTTC. It codes for CASSLAGRIETRYF.

The chain has TRBV7-8 and TRBJ2-1, with 7 positions matching TRBD1. Per germline, CDR1 SGHVS and CDR2 FQNEAQ. The CDR3 covers 17 residues. V lost 5 bases, J lost 6 bases, and 16 bases stayed unmatched. The CDR3 here is CASSLPRGRERCNEQFF. Written as DNA, the CDR3 is TGTGCCAGCAGCCTGCCTAGGGGGCGCGAAAGATGCAATGAGCAGTTCTTC.

As regards this clonotype: An end of the junction differs from the germline gene, which may be a read error. The chain recombines TRBV5-1 with TRBJ2-1, with D tentatively TRBD2 (5 bases). The germline gives CDR1 SGHRS, CDR2 YFSETQ. CDR3 length equals 16 residues. The chain's CDR3 is CASTPPPDYSYSEQFF. DNA of the CDR3: TGCGCCAGCACCCCGCCCCCTGACTATTCCTACAGTGAGCAGTTCTTC.

J is TRBJ2-1 and V is TRBV6-1; 8 bases are a match to TRBD1. The V gene's germline CDR1 is MNHNS and CDR2 SASEGT. The V gene end was trimmed by 2 bases and the J gene end by 16 bases; junction bases not matched to a gene: 13. This CDR3 is 14 amino acids long. The CDR3 coding sequence is TGTGCCAGCAGTGAATGGCAGGGGGCGGATAAACAATTCTTC. As protein: CASSEWQGADKQFF.

As regards this clonotype: The junction and the germline gene differ at one end; a read error may be behind it. The chain uses TRBV13 and TRBJ1-1, with D tentatively TRBD1 (6 bases). This CDR3 region has 17 residues. Germline V gene lookup returns CDR1 PRHDT and CDR2 FYEKMQ (reference sequence). In nucleotides, the CDR3 is TGTGTCAGCAGCTTAGGAGAGTTTGGTATTGGGGGCACTGAAGCTCTCTTT. It specifies CVSSLGEFGIGGTEALF. Looking up the rest from reference TRBV13 and TRBJ1-1 gives the full variable domain: AAGVIQSPRHLIKEKRETATLKCYPIPRHDTVYWYQQGPGQDPQFLISFYEKMQSDKGSIPDRFSAQQFSDYHSELNMSSLELGDSALYFCVSSLGEFGIGGTEALFGQGTRLTVV.

Turning to this clonotype: One end of the junction is discordant with germline, which a read error may explain. This chain joins TRBV11-3 and TRBJ1-6, with unresolved D. The CDR3 contains 15 residues. Germline lookup yields CDR1 SGHNT and CDR2 YENEEA. The CDR3 region has the DNA TGTGCCAGCAGCTTTAGGTGGAGCCATAATTCGCCCCTCCACTTT. As protein: CASSFRWSHNSPLHF.

This clonotype was counted a few times. This may come from a read error, since a much larger clone is one base off. This chain connects TRBV28 to TRBJ1-1; D unclear. Germline-derived CDR1 and CDR2 are MDHEN and SYDVKM. The CDR3 consists of 13 residues. The V end was cut by 10 bases, the J end by 14 bases, with 26 bases between. CDR3 DNA sequence: TGTGCCACCTTAAGGGCCGGGTCCTATTCCAACTTCTTT. As protein: CATLRAGSYSNFF.

This clonotype was detected once. The CDR3 spells CASSIGRGVTQYF. Written as DNA, the CDR3 is TGTGCCAGCAGTATCGGCAGAGGGGTGACCCAGTACTTC. The rearrangement links TRBV6-5 to TRBJ2-5; either TRBD1 or TRBD2 may supply D (5 bases each). Germline CDR1 is MNHEY and CDR2 is SVGAGI. Trimming stripped 5 bases from V and 7 bases from J, with 14 bases between. CDR3 length equals 13 residues.

By proportion, this clonotype is medium-sized. The chain couples TRBV29-1 to TRBJ2-7, with D maybe TRBD2 (5 bases). The CDR3 is 12 amino acids. V was pared by 6 bases and J by 3 bases, with 12 bases between. Germline V gene data show CDR1 as SQVTM and CDR2 as ANQGSEA. The CDR3 sequence: CSVYSGGYEQYF. DNA for the CDR3: TGCAGCGTATACTCAGGAGGCTACGAGCAGTACTTC.

A word on this clonotype: At one boundary the junction diverges from the germline segment, which might be a read error. The chain links TRBV30 to TRBJ2-1; 14 bases align to TRBD2. CDR3 length: 18 amino acids. Germline-derived CDR1 and CDR2 are GTSNPN and SVGIG (reference sequence). Here the CDR3 DNA reads TGTGCCTTGAGTGTAATGGGGACTAGCGGGAGCTCCTACAATGAGCAGCTCTTC. It codes for CALSVMGTSGSSYNEQLF.

As concerns this clonotype: One end of the junction is discordant with germline, which a read error may explain. This chain connects TRBV11-1 to TRBJ1-1; no reliable D call. This CDR3 region has 15 residues. Germline assignment: CDR1 SGHAT and CDR2 FQDESV (reference sequence). Here the CDR3 reads CDSSSTEIVNTEAFF. The CDR3 DNA follows: TGTGACAGCAGCTCAACCGAGATAGTGAACACTGAAGCTTTCTTT. Drawing the rest from reference TRBV11-1 and TRBJ1-1, the complete variable domain is EAEVAQSPRYKITEKSQAVAFWCDPISGHATLYWYRQILGQGPELLVQFQDESVVDDSQLPKDRFSAERLKGVDSTLKIQPAELGDSAMYLCDSSSTEIVNTEAFFGQGTRLTVV.

Points on this clonotype: One end of the junction fails to match germline, which may point to a read error. This sequence joins TRBV7-8 and TRBJ2-3, with D tentatively TRBD2 (6 bases). Germline values: CDR1 SGHVS, CDR2 FQNEAQ. There are 16 residues in the CDR3. The CDR3 DNA is TGTGCCAGCAGCTTAGGAACAGGAGGGCCTGGTGATACGCTGTATTTT. Its protein is CASSLGTGGPGDTLYF.

Details on this clonotype: Since a much larger clone is just one base distant, this may be a read error. The chain uses TRBV6-2 or TRBV6-3 and TRBJ2-4; 7 bases align to TRBD2. Germline values: CDR1 MNHEY, CDR2 SVGEGT. The V and J ends lost 7 bases and 10 bases, in that order; junction bases with no gene match: 22. The CDR3 has 17 amino acids. Here the CDR3 reads CASNPGTANRGGNIQYF. CDR3 DNA sequence: TGTGCCAGCAACCCCGGGACTGCTAATAGGGGAGGGAATATTCAGTACTTC.

Note on this clonotype: One junction end disagrees with the germline gene, perhaps due to a read error. V usage is TRBV11-2 and J usage is TRBJ1-6; a weak D match, TRBD1 (6 bases). CDR3 length: 15 amino acids. The germline CDR1 and CDR2 sequences are SGHAT and FQNNGV. The CDR3, as DNA: TGTGCCAACCCCATCATCCAGGGGACTAATCCACCCCTCCACTTT. Encoded protein: CANPIIQGTNPPLHF. The full variable domain, in which reference TRBV11-2 and TRBJ1-6 provide the parts outside the CDR3, is EAGVAQSPRYKIIEKRQSVAFWCNPISGHATLYWYQQILGQGPKLLIQFQNNGVVDDSQLPKDRFSAERLKGVDSTLKIQPAKLEDSAVYLCANPIIQGTNPPLHFGNGTRLTVT.

A remark on this clonotype: The junction does not match germline at one end; this may be a read error. The chain combines TRBV11-2 with TRBJ2-3, with D tentatively TRBD2 (6 bases). Germline CDR1 and CDR2: SGHAT and FQNNGV. This CDR3 has 15 amino acids. The CDR3 sequence: CGSAGLASIVDTKYF. CDR3 coding DNA: TGTGGCAGCGCGGGGCTAGCGAGTATTGTTGATACGAAGTATTTT. Filled out from reference TRBV11-2 and TRBJ2-3, the complete variable domain reads EAGVAQSPRYKIIEKRQSVAFWCNPISGHATLYWYQQILGQGPKLLIQFQNNGVVDDSQLPKDRFSAERLKGVDSTLKIQPAKLEDSAVYLCGSAGLASIVDTKYFGPGTRLTVL.